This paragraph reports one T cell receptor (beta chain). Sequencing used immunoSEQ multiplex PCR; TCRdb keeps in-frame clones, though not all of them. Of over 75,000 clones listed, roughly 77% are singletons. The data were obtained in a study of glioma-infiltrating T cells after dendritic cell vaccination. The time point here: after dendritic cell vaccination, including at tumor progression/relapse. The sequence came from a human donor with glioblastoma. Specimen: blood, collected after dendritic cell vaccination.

The DNA of the CDR3 is TGTGCCAGCAGCTTGGCGGGTGGGTCTCGTCAGCCCCAGCATTTT. Amino acid sequence: CASSLAGGSRQPQHF. The chain uses TRBV5-6 and TRBJ1-5; no definite D call. There are 15 residues in the CDR3. The V end lost 0 bases, the J end lost 6 bases, and 13 bases lay between the germline ends. Germline CDR1 and CDR2: SGHDT and YYEEEE.